These T cell receptor beta chains were read from a single sample in a study of CD8 T cells in ankylosing spondylitis. Using its own MiXCR run on the 5' RACE reads, TCRdb lists one record per CDR3 protein. The sample yields some 250,000 distinct CDR3 sequences, roughly a quarter seen once. Sequencing was performed on blood, either unsorted or a sorted T cell fraction (not recorded which). The receptors stem from a male donor with ankylosing spondylitis or in good health (not recorded which). Both conserved end residues are part of each CDR3.

v_call,cdr3_aa
TRBV20-1,CSARGVEQFF
TRBV30,CAWSVTGGYGYTF
TRBV7-3,CASSFSGTANSEQFF
TRBV6-1,CASSPRALAANEQFF
TRBV29-1,CSVDPGEGDYGYTF
TRBV7-9,CASSLGGDIRTGELFF
TRBV10-3,CAISESGGGEQYF
TRBV12-3/TRBV12-4,CASSRQGNQNEQFF
TRBV7-9,CASSEVSVTDTQYF
TRBV20-1,CSAREHNYGYTF
TRBV20-1,CSAEGFQETQYF